Listed below are T cell receptor beta chains from one sample, sequenced in a study of blood T cell repertoires in COVID-19. TCRdb's table, derived via immunoSEQ multiplex PCR, lists solely in-frame clones and lacks some. The table has 90,000 or so clones, approximately 89% seen once. The material sequenced was peripheral blood. Source of these receptors: a human donor in a cohort sampled during active COVID-19. Both conserved end residues are part of each CDR3. Each record gives: D gene, V gene, clone size, J gene, CDR3 DNA, CDR3 protein. The D gene is left open where the match is weak. A clone size is listed for some rows: how often the clone was seen (once, few, many), or a class if it is expanded.

d_gene: -
v_gene: TRBV15
abundance: -
j_gene: TRBJ2-3
CDR3nt: TGTGCCACCAGCAGAGGGGGGCCGGGGACAGATACGCAGTATTTT
CDR3aa: CATSRGGPGTDTQYF

d_gene: -
v_gene: TRBV5-1
abundance: few
j_gene: TRBJ1-1
CDR3nt: TGCGCCAGCAGCTTGGGCGGCCAGGGGATCACTGAAGCTTTCTTT
CDR3aa: CASSLGGQGITEAFF

d_gene: -
v_gene: TRBV5-1
abundance: few
j_gene: TRBJ2-2
CDR3nt: TGCGCCAGCAGCTTGGTCGAGGGGGTACGGACCGGGGAGCTGTTTTTT
CDR3aa: CASSLVEGVRTGELFF

d_gene: TRBD2
v_gene: TRBV28
abundance: -
j_gene: TRBJ2-1
CDR3nt: TGTGCCAGCAGTTTAGGGCGGGGGGTGTACAATGAGCAGTTCTTC
CDR3aa: CASSLGRGVYNEQFF

d_gene: TRBD1
v_gene: TRBV7-9
abundance: -
j_gene: TRBJ1-3
CDR3nt: TGTGCCAGCAGCTCGCTCGGGACAGACGGAAACACCATATATTTT
CDR3aa: CASSSLGTDGNTIYF

d_gene: -
v_gene: TRBV7-3
abundance: -
j_gene: TRBJ1-1
CDR3nt: TGTGCCAGCAGCTTACTCGGGATGGGAGCTTTCTTT
CDR3aa: CASSLLGMGAFF

d_gene: -
v_gene: TRBV9
abundance: -
j_gene: TRBJ1-2
CDR3nt: TGTGCCAGCAGTCTCCAGGGCCAGAACTATGGCTACACCTTC
CDR3aa: CASSLQGQNYGYTF

d_gene: TRBD2
v_gene: TRBV11-1
abundance: -
j_gene: TRBJ2-1
CDR3nt: TGTGCCAGCGGCGGGGGAACCTACAATGAGCAGTTCTTC
CDR3aa: CASGGGTYNEQFF

d_gene: -
v_gene: TRBV6-4
abundance: once
j_gene: TRBJ1-2
CDR3nt: TGTGCCAGCAGTCCTGAGGGACTTGCCTATGGAGGCTACACCTTC
CDR3aa: CASSPEGLAYGGYTF

d_gene: -
v_gene: TRBV11-3
abundance: -
j_gene: TRBJ2-1
CDR3nt: TGTGCCAGCAGCTTAAACGCGGAGTTATCCTACAATGAGCAGTTCTTC
CDR3aa: CASSLNAELSYNEQFF

d_gene: -
v_gene: TRBV5-1
abundance: -
j_gene: TRBJ2-2
CDR3nt: TGCGCCAGCACTGTGAACACCGGGGAGCTGTTTTTT
CDR3aa: CASTVNTGELFF

d_gene: TRBD1
v_gene: TRBV7-3
abundance: -
j_gene: TRBJ2-1
CDR3nt: TGTGCCAGCAGCCTCGGACAGGGGGCGCGAAATGAGCAGTTCTTC
CDR3aa: CASSLGQGARNEQFF

d_gene: -
v_gene: TRBV2
abundance: -
j_gene: TRBJ2-3
CDR3nt: TGTGCCAGCGATCAAAAGGGGCGATACACAGATACGCAGTATTTT
CDR3aa: CASDQKGRYTDTQYF

d_gene: -
v_gene: TRBV4-2
abundance: once
j_gene: TRBJ1-6
CDR3nt: TGTGCCAGCAGCCAAGAGAGATCCCCCCTCCACTTT
CDR3aa: CASSQERSPLHF

d_gene: -
v_gene: TRBV27
abundance: -
j_gene: TRBJ1-1
CDR3nt: TGTGCCAGCAGTTTAGTAAGTAGTACTGAAGCTTTCTTT
CDR3aa: CASSLVSSTEAFF

d_gene: -
v_gene: TRBV6-4
abundance: -
j_gene: TRBJ2-3
CDR3nt: TGTGCCAGCAGTGACGTGGGGGCCCCCGGAGATACGCAGTATTTT
CDR3aa: CASSDVGAPGDTQYF

d_gene: -
v_gene: TRBV30
abundance: -
j_gene: TRBJ1-6
CDR3nt: TGTGCCTGGAATCAAGAGGGTCCCCTCCACTTT
CDR3aa: CAWNQEGPLHF

d_gene: TRBD1
v_gene: TRBV18
abundance: -
j_gene: TRBJ2-2
CDR3nt: TGTGCCAGCTCTCGGGACAGGGCGACCGGGGAGCTGTTTTTT
CDR3aa: CASSRDRATGELFF

d_gene: -
v_gene: TRBV5-1
abundance: -
j_gene: TRBJ2-7
CDR3nt: TGCGCCAGCAGCTTGGCCTACTCCTACGAGCAGTACTTC
CDR3aa: CASSLAYSYEQYF

d_gene: TRBD1
v_gene: TRBV6-5
abundance: -
j_gene: TRBJ1-1
CDR3nt: TGTGCCAGTTCGATGTCGCGACAGGGGTTCACTGAAGCTTTCTTT
CDR3aa: CASSMSRQGFTEAFF

d_gene: -
v_gene: TRBV13
abundance: -
j_gene: TRBJ1-1
CDR3nt: TGTGCCAGCAGCGGGGGGACCGGGGTTGAAGCTTTCTTT
CDR3aa: CASSGGTGVEAFF

d_gene: -
v_gene: TRBV6-5
abundance: -
j_gene: TRBJ2-5
CDR3nt: TGTGCCAGCAGTAGCTTCGGGGTTAAAGAGACCCAGTACTTC
CDR3aa: CASSSFGVKETQYF

d_gene: -
v_gene: TRBV12-3/TRBV12-4
abundance: -
j_gene: TRBJ1-2
CDR3nt: TGTGCCAGCAGTTTGGAGTTTGGCTACACCTTC
CDR3aa: CASSLEFGYTF

d_gene: -
v_gene: TRBV27
abundance: -
j_gene: TRBJ1-1
CDR3nt: TGTGCCAGCAGCCATTTACAGGGACTGAACACTGAAGCTTTCTTT
CDR3aa: CASSHLQGLNTEAFF

d_gene: TRBD2
v_gene: TRBV29-1
abundance: -
j_gene: TRBJ2-1
CDR3nt: TGCAGCGGCGGGGGGGTCGGTGAGCAGTTCTTC
CDR3aa: CSGGGVGEQFF

d_gene: TRBD1
v_gene: TRBV3-1/TRBV3-2
abundance: few
j_gene: TRBJ1-5
CDR3nt: TGTGCCAGCAGCGGCGACAGGGGACCCCAGCATTTT
CDR3aa: CASSGDRGPQHF

d_gene: -
v_gene: TRBV6-1
abundance: -
j_gene: TRBJ1-3
CDR3nt: TGTGCCAGCAGTGAAGGGGAGGGTATTACGAGGAACACCATATATTTT
CDR3aa: CASSEGEGITRNTIYF

d_gene: TRBD1
v_gene: TRBV28
abundance: -
j_gene: TRBJ1-1
CDR3nt: TGTGCCAGCAGTATTCCCGGGACAGGGGGGACTGAAGCTTTCTTT
CDR3aa: CASSIPGTGGTEAFF

d_gene: -
v_gene: TRBV27
abundance: -
j_gene: TRBJ2-2
CDR3nt: TGTGCCACAGGCGGAGGGGGGGCTTTATCCACCGGGGAGCTGTTTTTT
CDR3aa: CATGGGGALSTGELFF

d_gene: TRBD2
v_gene: TRBV3-1/TRBV3-2
abundance: -
j_gene: TRBJ2-5
CDR3nt: TGTGCCAGCAGCCAAGCCCACGGGGGGGTGGAGACCCAGTACTTC
CDR3aa: CASSQAHGGVETQYF

d_gene: TRBD1
v_gene: TRBV7-2
abundance: -
j_gene: TRBJ2-7
CDR3nt: TGTGCCAGCAGCTGGGACGGACAGGGGGTCTACGAGCAGTACTTC
CDR3aa: CASSWDGQGVYEQYF

d_gene: -
v_gene: TRBV3-1/TRBV3-2
abundance: -
j_gene: TRBJ2-7
CDR3nt: TGTGCCAGCAGCCAAGATCTTGGAGGGGGGGCTCCGCACGAGCAGTACTTC
CDR3aa: CASSQDLGGGAPHEQYF

d_gene: TRBD1
v_gene: TRBV28
abundance: -
j_gene: TRBJ1-2
CDR3nt: TGTGCCAGCAGTATCAGACAGGGCGGCAGTGGCTACACCTTC
CDR3aa: CASSIRQGGSGYTF

d_gene: -
v_gene: TRBV7-2
abundance: -
j_gene: TRBJ2-7
CDR3nt: TGTGCCAGCAGCGACCCCGGGACTTTCCCCTACGAGCAGTACTTC
CDR3aa: CASSDPGTFPYEQYF

d_gene: -
v_gene: TRBV5-1
abundance: -
j_gene: TRBJ2-7
CDR3nt: TGCGCCAGCAGCGTTAAGGCAGGGTCCCACGAGCAGTACTTC
CDR3aa: CASSVKAGSHEQYF

d_gene: -
v_gene: TRBV6-6
abundance: -
j_gene: TRBJ1-6
CDR3nt: TGTGCCAGCAGTTACGCGGGGAATTCACCCCTCCACTTT
CDR3aa: CASSYAGNSPLHF

d_gene: -
v_gene: TRBV19
abundance: -
j_gene: TRBJ1-2
CDR3nt: TGTGCCAGTTCAAAACAGGGAGACTATGGCTACACCTTC
CDR3aa: CASSKQGDYGYTF